This T cell receptor (beta chain) was recorded in a study of T cell repertoires in cytomegalovirus infection. Study at large: It was recently identified HLA-C-restricted and well-studied HLA-B-restricted CMV epitopes that the study used. Points from the study as a whole: There were HLA-C-restricted CMV-specific TCR beta clonotypes dominating the ex vivo response.

Each CDR3 protein is one row after TCRdb ran MiXCR on the reads. The sample has some 920,000 distinct CDR3 sequences, 30% to 40% seen once. This clonotype was recorded a few times. Its target is unknown. The germline V gene encodes CDR1 SGHNT and CDR2 YYREEE (reference sequence). The CDR3 is 13 residues long. V lost 1 base to trimming and J lost 5 bases, with 6 bases between them. This receptor was identified in a human donor in good health (CMV status not recorded). Some clones in this sample may be carry-over from other donors' samples. The J gene is TRBJ2-2, the V gene TRBV5-4; D is unclear. The sample was cultured CD8+ T cells from PBMCs, taken from culture after CMV antigen stimulation. As DNA, the CDR3 is TGTGCCAGCAGCTTGATGGTTACCGGGGAGCTGTTTTTT. It is translated as CASSLMVTGELFF.